Listed here are 5 T cell receptor beta chains from one sample, sequenced in a study of beta chain features in type 1 diabetes. Findings and limits, study-wide: Type 1 diabetes patients had moderately but significantly shorter TCRB CDR3s in all four CD4+ subsets.

Of the isolated RNA, all was reverse transcribed, and so the sequenced material was expressed TCRB transcripts. Assay: immunoSEQ multiplex PCR; the TCRdb copy retains only in-frame clones and omits some. The repertoire includes 200,000 to 300,000 clones, approximately 11% of them detected once, and approximately 0.015% sits in the top ten. Antigen specificity for these receptors is unknown. Specimen: naive CD4+ T cells from blood. The receptors originated from a man younger than 40 with type 1 diabetes.

This clone has more than one count but fewer than ten. The chain recombines TRBV9 with TRBJ2-3; 8 bases are a match to TRBD2. The CDR3 runs 15 residues. Per the germline V gene, CDR1 is SGDLS and CDR2 is YYNGEE. V lost 2 bases, J lost 2 bases, and 4 bases stayed unmatched. The CDR3 spells CASSVRGGYTDTQYF. The CDR3 bases are TGTGCCAGCAGCGTCCGGGGGGGCTACACAGATACGCAGTATTTT.

This clone was counted a few times. The V call is TRBV5-6, the J call TRBJ2-3; TRBD1 matches 7 bases. V shed 4 bases and J 2 bases; nucleotides not matched to a gene: 7. Germline V lookup: CDR1 SGHDT, CDR2 YYEEEE. The CDR3 consists of 15 residues. Written as DNA, the CDR3 is TGTGCCAGCAGCAGACAGGGCCCGCTCACAGATACGCAGTATTTT. Its translation is CASSRQGPLTDTQYF.

This clone was seen only a few times. This chain uses TRBV7-2 with TRBJ2-7, with TRBD2 identical over 11 bases. Germline V CDR1 and CDR2: SGHTA, FQGNSA. V lost 5 bases, J lost 4 bases, and 7 bases stayed unmatched. The CDR3 has 15 amino acids. The CDR3 here is CASSLLAGGAYEQYF. In DNA, the CDR3 is TGTGCCAGCAGCCTCCTAGCGGGGGGCGCATACGAGCAGTACTTC.

V and J are TRBV7-3 and TRBJ2-1; D gene uncertain. From germline, CDR1 is SGHTA and CDR2 FQGTGA. The V gene lost 6 bases and the J gene lost 5 bases, with 11 bases spanning the gap. The CDR3 loop spans 13 amino acids. DNA for the CDR3: TGTGCCAGCAGTTTCGACTGGGACAATGAGCAGTTCTTC. Protein sequence: CASSFDWDNEQFF.

This clone has only a few counts. V gene TRBV5-6 combines with J gene TRBJ2-5, with 9 positions matching TRBD1. The CDR3 loop spans 14 amino acids. V was pared by 4 bases and J by 5 bases, with 6 bases of the junction left unmatched. Germline CDR1 is SGHDT and CDR2 is YYEEEE. The CDR3 region is CASSLQGAVETQYF. The DNA for the CDR3 is TGTGCCAGCAGCCTACAGGGGGCGGTGGAGACCCAGTACTTC.